This T cell receptor (beta chain) was captured in a study of T cell repertoires in cytomegalovirus infection. Study details: Indications of both CMV infection and matching HLA type were provided by public TCR beta signatures. Findings and limits, study-wide: Adding up the frequency of public TCR beta families identified people who carried CMV plus the relevant HLA. Across the ex vivo response, the dominant clonotypes were HLA-C-restricted CMV-specific TCR beta clonotypes.

V was trimmed by 6 bases and J by 0 bases, leaving 9 bases between them. This CDR3 has 15 residues. Regarding this clonotype: What it binds is unknown.

TCRdb redid the calling of the reads with MiXCR, one entry per CDR3 protein. The sample shows hundreds of thousands of distinct CDR3 sequences, less than 20% of them seen only once. Material for sequencing was PBMCs. This sequence joins TRBV12-3 or TRBV12-4 and TRBJ2-6; no reliable D call. The clonotype originates from a human donor in good health (CMV status not recorded). Some clones in this sample may be carry-over from other donors' samples. The CDR3 here is CASSYDRSGANVLTF. CDR3 nucleotide sequence: TGTGCCAGCAGCTACGACCGCTCTGGGGCCAACGTCCTGACTTTC.